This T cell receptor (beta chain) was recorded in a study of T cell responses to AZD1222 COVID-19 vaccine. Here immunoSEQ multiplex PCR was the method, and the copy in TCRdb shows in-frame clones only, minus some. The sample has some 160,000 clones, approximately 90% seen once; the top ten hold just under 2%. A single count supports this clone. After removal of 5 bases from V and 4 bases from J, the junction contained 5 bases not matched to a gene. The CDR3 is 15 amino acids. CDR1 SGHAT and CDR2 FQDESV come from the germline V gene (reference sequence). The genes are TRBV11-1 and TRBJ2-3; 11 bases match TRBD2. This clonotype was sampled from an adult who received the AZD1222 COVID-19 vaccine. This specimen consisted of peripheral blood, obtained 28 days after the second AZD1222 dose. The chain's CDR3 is CASSASLAGADTQYF. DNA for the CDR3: TGTGCCAGCAGCGCTTCACTAGCGGGAGCAGATACGCAGTATTTT.